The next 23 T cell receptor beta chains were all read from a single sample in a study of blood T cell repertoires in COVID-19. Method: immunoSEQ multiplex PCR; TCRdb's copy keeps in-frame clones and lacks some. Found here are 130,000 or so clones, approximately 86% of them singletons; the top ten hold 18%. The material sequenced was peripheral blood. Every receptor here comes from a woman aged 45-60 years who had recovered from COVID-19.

CDR3 sequence reads: CASSTTGTGLYEQFF. The CDR3 coding sequence is TGTGCCAGCAGCACGACCGGGACAGGGCTCTATGAGCAGTTCTTC. This chain links TRBV27 with TRBJ2-1; 9 nucleotides line up with TRBD1. Germline V CDR1 and CDR2: MNHEY, SMNVEV (reference sequence). V lost 6 bases, J lost 8 bases, and 11 bases stayed unmatched. The CDR3 covers 15 residues.

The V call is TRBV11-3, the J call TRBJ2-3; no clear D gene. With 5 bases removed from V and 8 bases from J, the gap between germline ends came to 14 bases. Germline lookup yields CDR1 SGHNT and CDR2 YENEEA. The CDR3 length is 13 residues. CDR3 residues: CASSRPPTGTQYF. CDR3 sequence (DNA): TGTGCCAGCAGCCGCCCTCCGACGGGTACGCAGTATTTT.

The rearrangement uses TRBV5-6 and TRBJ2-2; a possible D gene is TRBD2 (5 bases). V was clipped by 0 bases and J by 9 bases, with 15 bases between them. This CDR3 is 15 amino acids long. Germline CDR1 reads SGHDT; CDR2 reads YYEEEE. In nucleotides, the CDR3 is TGTGCCAGCAGCTTGGCCCGGGGAAGGGCCCGGGAGCTGTTTTTT. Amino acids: CASSLARGRARELFF.

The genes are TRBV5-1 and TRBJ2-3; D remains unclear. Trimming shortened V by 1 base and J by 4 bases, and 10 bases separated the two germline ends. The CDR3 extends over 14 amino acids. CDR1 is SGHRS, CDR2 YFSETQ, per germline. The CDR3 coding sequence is TGCGCCAGCAGCTTGCTAGGAACGGCAGATACGCAGTATTTT. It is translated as CASSLLGTADTQYF.

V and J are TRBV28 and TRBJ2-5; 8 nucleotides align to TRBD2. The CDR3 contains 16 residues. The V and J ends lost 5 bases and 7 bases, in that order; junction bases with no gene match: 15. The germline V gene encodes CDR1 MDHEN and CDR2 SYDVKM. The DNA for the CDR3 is TGTGCCAGCAGTGAAGCGGCCGGGACTAGGGGGTGGACCCAGTACTTC. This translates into CASSEAAGTRGWTQYF.

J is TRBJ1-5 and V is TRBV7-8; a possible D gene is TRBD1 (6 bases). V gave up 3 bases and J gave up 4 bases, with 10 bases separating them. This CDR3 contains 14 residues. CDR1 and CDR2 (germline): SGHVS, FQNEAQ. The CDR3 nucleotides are TGTGCCAGCAGCTTCTATACAGGGAATCAGCCCCAGCATTTT. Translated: CASSFYTGNQPQHF.

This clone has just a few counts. The CDR3 loop reads CASSQVENTIYF. For the CDR3, the DNA is TGTGCCAGCAGCCAAGTAGAAAACACCATATATTTT. The rearrangement links TRBV3-1 (or the pseudogene TRBV3-2) to TRBJ1-3; D unclear. CDR3 length equals 12 residues. Germline V lookup: CDR1 LGHDT, CDR2 YNNKEL (reference sequence). V lost 1 base and J 6 bases, leaving 4 bases between the germline ends.

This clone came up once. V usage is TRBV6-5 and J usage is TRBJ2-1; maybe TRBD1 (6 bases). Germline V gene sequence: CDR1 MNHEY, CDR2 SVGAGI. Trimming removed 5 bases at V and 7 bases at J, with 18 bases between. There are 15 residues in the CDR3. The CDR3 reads CASSRSLAGQNEQFF. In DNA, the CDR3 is TGTGCCAGCAGTAGGAGTCTTGCTGGACAGAATGAGCAGTTCTTC.

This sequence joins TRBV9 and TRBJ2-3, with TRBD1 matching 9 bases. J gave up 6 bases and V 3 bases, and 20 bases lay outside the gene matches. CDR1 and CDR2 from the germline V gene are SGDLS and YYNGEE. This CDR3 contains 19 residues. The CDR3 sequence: CASSAQVPGQGGVGDTQYF. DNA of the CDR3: TGTGCCAGCAGCGCGCAAGTACCGGGACAGGGAGGGGTTGGGGATACGCAGTATTTT.

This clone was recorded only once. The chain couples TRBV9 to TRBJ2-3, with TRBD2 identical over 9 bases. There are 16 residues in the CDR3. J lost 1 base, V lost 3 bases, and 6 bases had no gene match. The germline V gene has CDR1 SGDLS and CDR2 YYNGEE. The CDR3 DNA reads TGTGCCAGCAGCGACCCTAGCGGGGCAGGCACAGATACGCAGTATTTT. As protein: CASSDPSGAGTDTQYF.

The CDR3 DNA sequence: TGTGCCAGCAGTTCCTCGACAGGGGAAGAGACCCAGTACTTC. It encodes CASSSSTGEETQYF. The chain couples TRBV6-5 to TRBJ2-5, with 8 bases lining up with TRBD1. Per germline, CDR1 MNHEY and CDR2 SVGAGI. The CDR3 is made up of 14 amino acids. After removal of 4 bases from V and 3 bases from J, the junction contained 4 bases not matched to a gene.

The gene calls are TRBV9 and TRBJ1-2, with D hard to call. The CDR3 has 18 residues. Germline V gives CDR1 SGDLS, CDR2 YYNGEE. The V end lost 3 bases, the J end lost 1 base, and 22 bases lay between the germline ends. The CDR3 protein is CASSANPGRFSLNYGYTF. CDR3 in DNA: TGTGCCAGCAGCGCGAATCCGGGTCGCTTTTCCCTTAACTATGGCTACACCTTC.

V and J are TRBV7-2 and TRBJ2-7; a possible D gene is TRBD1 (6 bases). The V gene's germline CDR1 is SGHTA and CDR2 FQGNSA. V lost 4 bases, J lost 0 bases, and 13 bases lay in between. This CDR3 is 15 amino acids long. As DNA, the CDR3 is TGTGCCAGCAGCTCGCCGGGACACAGCTCCTACGAGCAGTACTTC. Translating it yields CASSSPGHSSYEQYF.

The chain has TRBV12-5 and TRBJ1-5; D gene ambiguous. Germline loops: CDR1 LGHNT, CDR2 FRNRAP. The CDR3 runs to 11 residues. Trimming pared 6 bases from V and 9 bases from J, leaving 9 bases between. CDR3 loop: CASGQLWPQHF. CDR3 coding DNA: TGTGCTAGTGGCCAATTGTGGCCCCAGCATTTT. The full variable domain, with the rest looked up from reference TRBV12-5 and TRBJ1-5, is DARVTQTPRHKVTEMGQEVTMRCQPILGHNTVFWYRQTMMQGLELLAYFRNRAPLDDSGMPKDRFSAEMPDATLATLKIQPSEPRDSAVYFCASGQLWPQHFGDGTRLSIL.

CDR3 sequence: CASRRTSGPSYEQYF. In DNA, the CDR3 is TGTGCCAGCAGGCGGACTAGCGGGCCTTCCTACGAGCAGTACTTC. This sequence joins TRBV27 and TRBJ2-7; 11 bases are a match to TRBD2. This CDR3 region has 15 residues. V lost 6 bases to trimming and J lost 1 base; unmatched junction nucleotides: 5. Germline-derived CDR1 and CDR2 are MNHEY and SMNVEV (reference sequence).

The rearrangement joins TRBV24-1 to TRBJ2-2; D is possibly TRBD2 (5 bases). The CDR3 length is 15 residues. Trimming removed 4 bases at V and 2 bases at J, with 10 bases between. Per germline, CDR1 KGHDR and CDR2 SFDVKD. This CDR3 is CATSELGDNTGELFF. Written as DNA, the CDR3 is TGTGCCACCAGTGAGCTGGGAGATAACACCGGGGAGCTGTTTTTT.

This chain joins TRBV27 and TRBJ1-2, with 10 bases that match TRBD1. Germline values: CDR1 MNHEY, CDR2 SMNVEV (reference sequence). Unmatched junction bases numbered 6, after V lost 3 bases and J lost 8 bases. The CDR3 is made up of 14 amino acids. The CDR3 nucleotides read TGTGCCAGCAGTTTCGCGGACAGGGGGGGAGGCTACACCTTC. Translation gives CASSFADRGGGYTF.

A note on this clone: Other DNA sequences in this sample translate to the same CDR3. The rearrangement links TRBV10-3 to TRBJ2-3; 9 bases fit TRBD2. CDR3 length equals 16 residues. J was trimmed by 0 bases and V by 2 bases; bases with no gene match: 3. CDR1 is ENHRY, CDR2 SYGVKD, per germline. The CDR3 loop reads CAISEGLAGSTDTQYF. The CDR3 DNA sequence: TGTGCCATCAGTGAGGGGCTAGCGGGAAGCACAGATACGCAGTATTTT.

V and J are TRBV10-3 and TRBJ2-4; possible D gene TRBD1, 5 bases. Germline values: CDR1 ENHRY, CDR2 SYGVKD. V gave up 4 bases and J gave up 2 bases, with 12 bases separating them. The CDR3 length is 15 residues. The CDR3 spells CAISVTGHTKNIQYF. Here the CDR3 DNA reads TGTGCCATCAGTGTAACTGGACATACCAAAAACATTCAGTACTTC.

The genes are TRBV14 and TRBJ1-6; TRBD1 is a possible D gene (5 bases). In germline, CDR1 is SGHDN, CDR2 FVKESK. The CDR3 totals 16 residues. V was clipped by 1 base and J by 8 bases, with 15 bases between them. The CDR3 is CASSQVGGFAYSPLHF. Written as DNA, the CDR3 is TGTGCCAGCAGCCAAGTGGGGGGGTTCGCTTATTCACCCCTCCACTTT.

The CDR3 loop is CSASSFQGVTNEKLFF. CDR3 in DNA: TGCAGTGCTAGTTCTTTCCAGGGGGTAACTAATGAAAAACTGTTTTTT. The chain carries TRBV20-1 and TRBJ1-4; 7 bases match TRBD1. Germline CDR1 is DFQATT and CDR2 is SNEGSKA (reference sequence). The CDR3 length is 16 residues. V shed 3 bases and J 1 base; nucleotides not matched to a gene: 8.

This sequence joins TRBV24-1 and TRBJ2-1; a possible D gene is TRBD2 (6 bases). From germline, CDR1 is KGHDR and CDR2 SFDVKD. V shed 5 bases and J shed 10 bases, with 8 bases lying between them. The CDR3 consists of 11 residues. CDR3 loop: CATSAAGEQFF. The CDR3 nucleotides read TGTGCCACCAGTGCCGCGGGGGAGCAGTTCTTC.

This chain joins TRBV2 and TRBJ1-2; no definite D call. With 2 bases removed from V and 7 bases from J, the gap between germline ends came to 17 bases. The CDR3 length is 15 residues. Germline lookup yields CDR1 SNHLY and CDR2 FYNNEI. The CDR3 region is CASSETRVVLSGYTF. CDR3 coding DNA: TGTGCCAGCAGTGAAACCCGGGTCGTCCTCTCTGGCTACACCTTC.